This section outlines one TCR beta chain sequence together with its context. J was trimmed by 8 bases and V by 10 bases; bases with no gene match: 20. The CDR3 consists of 16 residues. Germline CDR1 SGHTA, CDR2 FQGTGA. This sample was included in a study of blood T cells in healthy people across ages. Each individual donor underwent a draw of 8.5 to 10 milliliters of peripheral blood. The second PCR ran about 6 to 11 cycles with a sample-barcoded 5' primer and J-beta primers. TCRdb recomputed calls from the 5' RACE reads with MiXCR, one row per CDR3 protein. The sample includes 650,000 or so distinct CDR3 sequences, approximately 52% seen only once; the top ten take approximately 12%.

This TCR derives from an elderly woman in good health. Sequenced sample: blood. The genes are TRBV7-3 and TRBJ2-1; 7 nucleotides line up with TRBD2. The CDR3 sequence is CANSSNAAWGGDEQFF. CDR3 DNA: TGTGCCAACAGTTCTAACGCAGCCTGGGGAGGGGATGAGCAGTTCTTC.